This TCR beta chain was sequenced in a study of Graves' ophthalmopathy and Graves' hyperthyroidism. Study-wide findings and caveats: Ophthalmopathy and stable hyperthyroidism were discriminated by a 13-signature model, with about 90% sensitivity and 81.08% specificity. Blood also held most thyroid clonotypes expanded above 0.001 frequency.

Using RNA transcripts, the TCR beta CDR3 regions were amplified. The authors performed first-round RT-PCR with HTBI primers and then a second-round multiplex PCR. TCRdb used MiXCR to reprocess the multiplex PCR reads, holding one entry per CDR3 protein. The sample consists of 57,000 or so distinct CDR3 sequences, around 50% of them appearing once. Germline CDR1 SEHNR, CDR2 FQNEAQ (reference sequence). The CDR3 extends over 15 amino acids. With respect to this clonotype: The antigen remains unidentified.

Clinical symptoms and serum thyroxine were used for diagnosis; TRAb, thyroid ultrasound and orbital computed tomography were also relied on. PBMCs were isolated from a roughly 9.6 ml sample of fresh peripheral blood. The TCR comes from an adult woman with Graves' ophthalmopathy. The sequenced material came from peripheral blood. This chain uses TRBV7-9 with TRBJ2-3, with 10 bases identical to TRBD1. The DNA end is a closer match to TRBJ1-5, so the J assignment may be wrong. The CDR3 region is CASSLLTGGTDTQHF. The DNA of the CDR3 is TGTGCCAGCAGCTTACTGACAGGGGGCACAGATACGCAGCATTTT.